A single sample is the source of the 12 T cell receptor beta chains below, sequenced in a study of OX40 agonist ivuxolimab in advanced cancers. Libraries were built with the immunoSEQ multiplex PCR assay. TCRdb mirrors the immuneACCESS table, restricted to in-frame sequences. Some clones are absent from its copies; in checked studies, under half trace to an unresolved V gene, and the reason for the others is unknown. This sample comprises about 150,000 clones, about 92% of them detected only once. Roughly 1% of the sample belongs to the ten largest clones. The specimen was CD4+ or CD8+ T cells sorted from blood, collected in a trial of the OX40 agonist ivuxolimab. These receptors all stem from an adult with an advanced solid tumor such as melanoma, head and neck, liver or kidney cancer.

The chain has TRBV2 and TRBJ2-7; either TRBD1 or TRBD2 may fit D (6 bases each). In germline, CDR1 is SNHLY, CDR2 FYNNEI. Deletions cut 6 bases from V and 7 bases from J, with 19 bases between. This CDR3 is built from 14 residues. DNA for the CDR3: TGTGCCAGCAGCCGAATCCCGGGGGCTGATGAGCAGTACTTC. Encoded protein: CASSRIPGADEQYF.

The rearrangement uses TRBV6-1 and TRBJ2-5; D may be TRBD1 (5 bases). With 7 bases removed from V and 5 bases from J, the gap between germline ends came to 11 bases. There are 12 residues in the CDR3. Germline CDR1 is MNHNS and CDR2 is SASEGT. CDR3 residues: CASMPGWETQYF. CDR3 coding DNA: TGTGCCAGCATGCCAGGGTGGGAGACCCAGTACTTC.

CDR3 sequence reads: CASLTNRRGNYGYTF. CDR3 nucleotides: TGTGCCAGCCTTACTAACCGGAGGGGGAACTATGGCTACACCTTC. This sequence joins TRBV27 and TRBJ1-2; D possibly corresponds to TRBD1 (6 bases). The germline V gene has CDR1 MNHEY and CDR2 SMNVEV (reference sequence). V lost 8 bases and J 2 bases, leaving 18 bases between the germline ends. There are 15 residues in the CDR3.

The V gene is TRBV27, the J gene TRBJ1-3; D unresolved. Per germline, CDR1 MNHEY and CDR2 SMNVEV (reference sequence). The CDR3 sequence is 13 residues long. Trimming left V 6 bases short and J 0 bases short, with 6 bases between. In DNA form, the CDR3 reads TGTGCCAGCAGGCCGGTCTCTGGAAACACCATATATTTT. Translated: CASRPVSGNTIYF.

This chain joins TRBV7-2 and TRBJ2-5; D may correspond to TRBD1 or TRBD2 (5 bases each). The CDR3 is 18 amino acids. Germline CDR1 is SGHTA and CDR2 is FQGNSA. Trimming cost V 2 bases and J 4 bases, with 23 bases left between them. As DNA, the CDR3 is TGTGCCAGCAGCTTAACGTCCGGTTTCTGGGGGATGACAGAGACCCAGTACTTC. Its protein product is CASSLTSGFWGMTETQYF.

This clone was seen more than once but under ten times. The J gene is TRBJ1-4, the V gene TRBV9, with 10 positions matching TRBD1. The CDR3 extends over 14 amino acids. The germline gives CDR1 SGDLS, CDR2 YYNGEE. The V gene end was trimmed by 4 bases and the J gene end by 7 bases; junction bases not matched to a gene: 4. The CDR3 is CASSRQGAREKLFF. The CDR3 DNA is TGTGCCAGCAGCAGACAGGGGGCTCGTGAAAAACTGTTTTTT.

This chain connects TRBV12-5 to TRBJ1-2; 7 nucleotides agree with TRBD1. The CDR3 contains 19 residues. CDR1 is LGHNT, CDR2 FRNRAP, per germline. Losses at the gene ends were 0 bases for V and 0 bases for J; bases not matched to a gene: 13. The CDR3 reads CASGLVRIGGGSTNYGYTF. CDR3 in DNA: TGTGCTAGTGGTTTGGTACGAATCGGAGGGGGCTCAACTAACTATGGCTACACCTTC.

The chain is built from TRBV27 and TRBJ2-5, with a possible D match to TRBD2 (6 bases). CDR1 and CDR2 from the germline V gene are MNHEY and SMNVEV (reference sequence). This CDR3 spans 13 amino acids. Trimming stripped 3 bases from V and 3 bases from J, with 8 bases between. The CDR3 loop reads CASSFGGEETQYF. Here the CDR3 DNA reads TGTGCCAGCAGTTTTGGAGGGGAAGAGACCCAGTACTTC.

The genes are TRBV2 and TRBJ2-7, with 11 bases matching TRBD2. The J segment lost 7 bases and the V segment lost 3 bases, leaving 5 bases of the junction unmatched. Germline-derived CDR1 and CDR2 are SNHLY and FYNNEI. CDR3 length: 14 residues. The DNA of the CDR3 is TGTGCCAGCAGTGACAGACTAGCGGGGTGGGAGCAGTACTTC. It is translated as CASSDRLAGWEQYF. The full variable domain, with the rest looked up from reference TRBV2 and TRBJ2-7, is EPEVTQTPSHQVTQMGQEVILRCVPISNHLYFYWYRQILGQKVEFLVSFYNNEISEKSEIFDDQFSVERPDGSNFTLKIRSTKLEDSAMYFCASSDRLAGWEQYFGPGTRLTVT.

The J gene is TRBJ2-1, the V gene TRBV7-9, with TRBD2 matching over 15 bases. The CDR3 is made up of 17 amino acids. With V trimmed by 5 bases and J by 4 bases, 6 bases remained unmatched. The germline CDR1 and CDR2 sequences are SEHNR and FQNEAQ (reference sequence). CDR3 bases: TGTGCCAGCAGCCCAAGAGGACTAGCGGGGGGGTACAATGAGCAGTTCTTC. It translates to CASSPRGLAGGYNEQFF.

The chain employs TRBV19 and TRBJ2-1; TRBD2 aligns across 11 bases. Trimming took 1 base from V and 6 from J; bases not matched to a gene: 5. CDR1 and CDR2 (germline): LNHDA, SQIVND (reference sequence). The CDR3 contains 16 residues. The CDR3 DNA reads TGTGCCAGTAGTATAGTTATTAGCGGGAGGGGCAATGAGCAGTTCTTC. Residues: CASSIVISGRGNEQFF.

This chain links TRBV19 with TRBJ1-5; a weak D match, TRBD1 (5 bases). This CDR3 comprises 14 residues. Between the trimmed V and J ends, which lost 7 bases and 5 bases, there was a span of 15 bases. Per germline, CDR1 LNHDA and CDR2 SQIVND (reference sequence). CDR3 DNA sequence: TGTGCCAGTAACCTAGGACAAGCTGATCAGCCCCAGCATTTT. Its translation: CASNLGQADQPQHF.